This entry lists 11 T cell receptor beta chains sequenced from one sample in a study of response to subunit inactivated influenza vaccine. TCRdb reprocessed the RT-PCR reads via MiXCR and lists one record per CDR3 protein. The table lists under 850,000 distinct CDR3 sequences, around 18% of them singletons, with about a tenth in the top ten. The sample here was PBMCs from blood, taken 4 to 6 days after vaccination. These TCRs come from a man in his forties or fifties who received an inactivated influenza vaccine.

J is TRBJ2-2 and V is TRBV12-3 or TRBV12-4; no clear D gene. This CDR3 is 14 amino acids long. Trimming pared 6 bases from V and 6 bases from J, leaving 14 bases between. CDR3 protein: CASSVDSVPGELFF. The CDR3 coding sequence is TGTGCCAGCAGCGTCGACTCAGTCCCCGGGGAGCTGTTTTTT.

A few counts support this clonotype. The chain has TRBV5-1 and TRBJ2-3, with 16 bases identical to TRBD2. Per germline, CDR1 SGHRS and CDR2 YFSETQ. The CDR3 has 18 amino acids. V lost 7 bases, J lost 3 bases, and 11 bases stayed unmatched. CDR3 DNA: TGCGCCAGCGGTTATGCCGGGACTAGCGGGGGGGCTACAGATACGCAGTATTTT. As protein: CASGYAGTSGGATDTQYF.

The rearrangement joins TRBV20-1 to TRBJ2-7; possible D gene TRBD2, 5 bases. This CDR3 comprises 14 residues. Trimming cost V 2 bases and J 9 bases, with 20 bases left between them. Germline V CDR1 and CDR2: DFQATT, SNEGSKA (reference sequence). CDR3 in amino acids: CSARSGLILSAQYF. CDR3 bases: TGCAGTGCTAGATCCGGACTCATTCTCTCTGCGCAGTACTTC.

This clonotype was found a few times. This chain joins TRBV20-1 and TRBJ2-3; 9 bases line up with TRBD2. The germline V gene has CDR1 DFQATT and CDR2 SNEGSKA (reference sequence). This CDR3 contains 13 residues. V dropped 4 bases and J dropped 4; count of bases not matched to a gene: 3. The CDR3 coding sequence is TGCAGTGCTACGGGCGGGGGGGCAGATACGCAGTATTTT. It yields the protein CSATGGGADTQYF.

V is TRBV25-1 and J is TRBJ2-7, with a weak D call TRBD1 (5 bases). V gave up 2 bases and J gave up 6 bases, with 17 bases separating them. The CDR3 is 15 residues long. Germline V lookup: CDR1 MGHDK, CDR2 SYGVNS. Here the CDR3 DNA reads TGTGCCAGCAGTGAACGGGCTAGGGGATCAGGCGAGCAGTACTTC. Residues: CASSERARGSGEQYF.

This clonotype was seen repeatedly, ten times or more. The rearrangement links TRBV20-1 to TRBJ2-7, with D possibly TRBD1 on 5 matching bases. CDR1 is DFQATT and CDR2 is SNEGSKA in the germline V gene (reference sequence). V was cut by 0 bases and J by 1 base, with 13 bases left in between. The CDR3 has 15 amino acids. The CDR3 sequence: CSAREGAVPSYEQYF. CDR3 in DNA: TGCAGTGCTAGAGAAGGGGCAGTTCCTTCCTACGAGCAGTACTTC.

The rearrangement uses TRBV5-4 and TRBJ1-5; 10 bases are a match to TRBD1. In germline, CDR1 is SGHNT, CDR2 YYREEE (reference sequence). The CDR3 spans 16 residues. V was pared by 3 bases and J by 5 bases, with 8 bases of the junction left unmatched. DNA for the CDR3: TGTGCCAGCAGCTGGAGACAGGGGGCCGGGGATCAGCCCCAGCATTTT. Its translation is CASSWRQGAGDQPQHF.

This clonotype was detected ten times or more. The chain is built from TRBV20-1 and TRBJ2-1, with D perhaps TRBD2 (5 bases). V lost 0 bases and J lost 0, with 12 bases in between. Looked up from germline, CDR1 is DFQATT and CDR2 is SNEGSKA (reference sequence). There are 16 residues in the CDR3. DNA of the CDR3: TGCAGTGCTAGAGATGTTGGAGGACGCTCCTACAATGAGCAGTTCTTC. Translated: CSARDVGGRSYNEQFF.

This chain joins TRBV6-6 and TRBJ1-2; 9 nucleotides agree with TRBD1. This CDR3 comprises 13 residues. The ends lost 2 bases at V and 8 bases at J; junction bases unmatched: 3. Germline CDR1 is MNHNY and CDR2 is SVGAGI (reference sequence). The CDR3 DNA is TGTGCCAGCAGTTACGGGACAGGGAAGGGCTACACCTTC. Protein sequence: CASSYGTGKGYTF.

The chain joins TRBV5-1 to TRBJ2-3; tentatively, D is TRBD1 (8 bases). The CDR3 extends over 15 amino acids. The germline gives CDR1 SGHRS, CDR2 YFSETQ. Between the trimmed V and J ends, which lost 4 bases and 1 base, there was a span of 13 bases. The CDR3 nucleotides are TGCGCCAGCAGCGGGGGGGGACAGGGCACAGATACGCAGTATTTT. Its translation is CASSGGGQGTDTQYF.

The rearrangement links TRBV4-3 to TRBJ2-4; D might be TRBD1 (6 bases). The germline V gene encodes CDR1 LGHNA and CDR2 YSLEER. The CDR3 contains 16 residues. Trimming cost V 4 bases and J 0 bases, with 13 bases left between them. The DNA of the CDR3 is TGCGCCAGCAGCCCCAGGGCAGGGGTAGCCAAAAACATTCAGTACTTC. As protein: CASSPRAGVAKNIQYF.